Listed here are 18 T cell receptor beta chains from one sample, sequenced in a study of T cell responses to AZD1222 COVID-19 vaccine. Assay: immunoSEQ multiplex PCR; the TCRdb copy retains only in-frame clones and omits some. Among about 180,000 clones listed, roughly 91% were seen once. Specimen: peripheral blood, collected 28 days after the second AZD1222 dose. Receptors originate from an adult who received the AZD1222 COVID-19 vaccine.

On this clone: Other DNA sequences in this specimen translate into the identical CDR3. CDR3 region: CASSEKGQGSYEQYF. CDR3 in DNA: TGTGCCAGCAGTGAAAAAGGACAGGGGTCCTACGAGCAGTACTTC. The chain employs TRBV6-1 and TRBJ2-7, with 9 bases that match TRBD1. The CDR3 covers 15 residues. The ends lost 2 bases at V and 1 base at J; junction bases unmatched: 3. The germline V gene has CDR1 MNHNS and CDR2 SASEGT.

This clone has only one observation. The CDR3 loop is CASSLGQVTYNEQFF. As DNA, the CDR3 is TGTGCCAGCAGCCTGGGACAGGTAACATACAATGAGCAGTTCTTC. The chain couples TRBV5-4 to TRBJ2-1, with 8 positions matching TRBD1. CDR1 and CDR2 (germline): SGHNT, YYREEE (reference sequence). The CDR3 is made up of 15 amino acids. With 4 bases clipped from V and 4 bases from J, the junction kept 7 bases outside the gene matches. Full variable domain (rest looked up from reference TRBV5-4 and TRBJ2-1): ETGVTQSPTHLIKTRGQQVTLRCSSQSGHNTVSWYQQALGQGPQFIFQYYREEENGRGNFPPRFSGLQFPNYSSELNVNALELDDSALYLCASSLGQVTYNEQFFGPGTRLTVL.

V usage is TRBV5-6 and J usage is TRBJ1-3, with TRBD1 identical over 7 bases. The CDR3 contains 18 residues. After removal of 4 bases from V and 1 base from J, the junction contained 14 bases not matched to a gene. Germline lookup yields CDR1 SGHDT and CDR2 YYEEEE. CDR3 nucleotides: TGTGCCAGCAGCGAGGGAGGGGGCAGGGAGCATTCTGGAAACACCATATATTTT. Translating gives CASSEGGGREHSGNTIYF.

This chain connects TRBV7-7 to TRBJ2-2; D is unclear. Germline values: CDR1 SSHAT, CDR2 FNYEAQ (reference sequence). The V end lost 1 base, the J end lost 2 bases, and 5 bases lay between the germline ends. CDR3 size: 14 residues. DNA for the CDR3: TGTGCCAGCAGCTTAGAGCCCAACACCGGGGAGCTGTTTTTT. Protein product: CASSLEPNTGELFF.

The rearrangement joins TRBV27 to TRBJ2-2; D call uncertain. The length of the CDR3 is 16 residues. V gave up 0 bases and J gave up 1 base, with 9 bases separating them. Germline lookup yields CDR1 MNHEY and CDR2 SMNVEV (reference sequence). CDR3 sequence reads: CASSLSSYRNTGELFF. CDR3 in DNA: TGTGCCAGCAGTTTATCGAGTTACAGGAACACCGGGGAGCTGTTTTTT.

The rearrangement joins TRBV9 to TRBJ1-1; D possibly corresponds to TRBD1 (5 bases). This CDR3 is 15 amino acids long. V dropped 0 bases and J dropped 5 bases, with 14 bases sitting between them. Germline loops: CDR1 SGDLS, CDR2 YYNGEE. The CDR3 DNA reads TGTGCCAGCAGCGTAGTAGTAGGGGCTGGGACTGAAGCTTTCTTT. Translating gives CASSVVVGAGTEAFF.

The chain employs TRBV19 and TRBJ1-5; TRBD1 aligns across 8 bases. The junction had 8 bases not matched to a gene; V was cut back by 7 bases and J by 6 bases. Germline loops: CDR1 LNHDA, CDR2 SQIVND (reference sequence). The CDR3 has 14 amino acids. The CDR3 spells CASTGQGGGQPQHF. The CDR3 nucleotides read TGTGCCAGTACCGGACAGGGAGGAGGTCAGCCCCAGCATTTT. Combining the CDR3 with reference TRBV19 and TRBJ1-5 gives the whole variable domain DGGITQSPKYLFRKEGQNVTLSCEQNLNHDAMYWYRQDPGQGLRLIYYSQIVNDFQKGDIAEGYSVSREKKESFPLTVTSAQKNPTAFYLCASTGQGGGQPQHFGDGTRLSIL.

This sequence joins TRBV7-2 and TRBJ1-5; D unclear. The V end lost 1 base, the J end lost 2 bases, and 9 bases lay between the germline ends. The CDR3 totals 15 residues. Germline CDR1 SGHTA, CDR2 FQGNSA. Here the CDR3 reads CASSLDSFGNQPQHF. The CDR3 DNA reads as TGTGCCAGCAGCTTAGATAGTTTCGGCAATCAGCCCCAGCATTTT.

This sequence joins TRBV18 and TRBJ1-2; 9 bases map to TRBD1. V lost 6 bases, J lost 7 bases, and 15 bases stayed unmatched. The germline gives CDR1 KGHSH, CDR2 LQKENI. The CDR3 length is 16 residues. The CDR3, as DNA: TGTGCCAGCTCCCCCTCGGGGGGACAGGGTTCGAGTGGCTACACCTTC. This translates into CASSPSGGQGSSGYTF.

The rearrangement links TRBV5-1 to TRBJ2-4; 8 bases map to TRBD1. Germline V gives CDR1 SGHRS, CDR2 YFSETQ. J was trimmed by 5 bases and V by 4 bases; bases with no gene match: 11. The CDR3 covers 16 residues. This CDR3 is CASSPEQGGGQNIQYF. The CDR3 region has the DNA TGCGCCAGCAGCCCGGAACAGGGGGGTGGGCAAAACATTCAGTACTTC. Complete variable domain (other parts from reference TRBV5-1 and TRBJ2-4): KAGVTQTPRYLIKTRGQQVTLSCSPISGHRSVSWYQQTPGQGLQFLFEYFSETQRNKGNFPGRFSGRQFSNSRSEMNVSTLELGDSALYLCASSPEQGGGQNIQYFGAGTRLSVL.

This clone was found once. Other DNA sequences in the sample encode the same CDR3. The chain joins TRBV4-1 to TRBJ1-1; D is possibly TRBD1 (6 bases). V lost 3 bases to trimming and J lost 1 base, with 6 bases between them. The CDR3 spans 13 residues. CDR1 is MGHRA and CDR2 is YSYEKL in the germline V gene. The CDR3 loop reads CASSQDRNTEAFF. In DNA, the CDR3 is TGCGCCAGCAGCCAGGACAGGAACACTGAAGCTTTCTTT.

This chain links TRBV3-1 (or the pseudogene TRBV3-2) with TRBJ2-7; D is ambiguous. Germline V gene lookup returns CDR1 LGHDT and CDR2 YNNKEL (reference sequence). Trimming shortened V by 0 bases and J by 1 base, and 16 bases separated the two germline ends. The length of the CDR3 is 17 residues. CDR3 coding DNA: TGTGCCAGCAGCCAAGATCTCGTCGGCCTCCTTTCCTACGAGCAGTACTTC. The encoded protein is CASSQDLVGLLSYEQYF.

The V and J genes are TRBV7-9 and TRBJ2-5; D may be TRBD1 or TRBD2 (5 bases each). The CDR3 covers 17 residues. V lost 4 bases, J lost 5 bases, and 23 bases lay in between. Germline loops: CDR1 SEHNR, CDR2 FQNEAQ (reference sequence). The CDR3 region has the DNA TGTGCCAGCAGCTCCCCCCTCGGGGCAACTCGGCGCGAGACCCAGTACTTC. It translates to CASSSPLGATRRETQYF.

The V and J genes are TRBV19 and TRBJ1-1, with D tentatively TRBD1 (5 bases). The CDR3 is made up of 15 amino acids. Trimming stripped 1 base from V and 4 bases from J, with 13 bases between. CDR1 is LNHDA and CDR2 is SQIVND in the germline V gene (reference sequence). Written as DNA, the CDR3 is TGTGCCAGTAGTATAGGCCCAGGGAGTGGCACTGAAGCTTTCTTT. It specifies CASSIGPGSGTEAFF.

This clone was observed once. The rearrangement links TRBV4-3 to TRBJ2-2; TRBD1 might be the D (6 bases). Germline-derived CDR1 and CDR2 are LGHNA and YSLEER. V lost 7 bases and J lost 5, with 14 bases in between. The length of the CDR3 is 14 residues. The CDR3 DNA reads TGCGCCAGCATGGGGGCTGCAGAAACCGGGGAGCTGTTTTTT. This codes for CASMGAAETGELFF.

The rearrangement links TRBV18 to TRBJ2-5, with a tentative D call TRBD1 (7 bases). Trimming removed 3 bases from V and 1 base from J, with 15 bases in between. The CDR3 spans 16 residues. Germline CDR1 reads KGHSH; CDR2 reads LQKENI. CDR3 DNA: TGTGCCAGCTCACCTCGAAGTCAGGGGGGCCAAGAGACCCAGTACTTC. Protein sequence: CASSPRSQGGQETQYF.

The chain joins TRBV5-4 to TRBJ1-1; 8 bases fit TRBD1. Germline V gives CDR1 SGHNT, CDR2 YYREEE (reference sequence). CDR3 size: 20 residues. V lost 3 bases to trimming and J lost 3 bases; unmatched junction nucleotides: 22. CDR3 sequence reads: CASSSGTRQGWLGVDTEAFF. The CDR3 DNA follows: TGTGCCAGCAGCTCGGGCACCAGACAGGGGTGGCTCGGAGTGGACACTGAAGCTTTCTTT.

The chain uses TRBV7-9 and TRBJ2-1, with D possibly called TRBD1 or TRBD2 (5 bases each). CDR3 length equals 13 residues. With 6 bases removed from V and 2 bases from J, the gap between germline ends came to 8 bases. Germline V gene data show CDR1 as SEHNR and CDR2 as FQNEAQ (reference sequence). CDR3 residues: CASRGTTYNEQFF. CDR3 bases: TGTGCCAGCAGAGGGACCACCTACAATGAGCAGTTCTTC.